Below are 9 T cell receptor beta chains sequenced from a single sample in a study of shared clonotypes between healthy human individuals. The data were produced by immunoSEQ multiplex PCR, yet TCRdb's version contains in-frame clones alone and is incomplete. Of about 340,000 clones listed, about 73% were seen once; the top ten hold 8.5% to 12%. Sequencing used memory CD4+ T cells sorted from blood. Subset defined: CD45RA-negative fraction. The receptor source for this set is a man aged 25 to 40 in good health.

V and J are TRBV5-1 and TRBJ2-2, with a possible D match to TRBD2 (6 bases). V lost 2 bases and J 4 bases, leaving 15 bases between the germline ends. Germline V CDR1 and CDR2: SGHRS, YFSETQ. The CDR3 spans 16 residues. The CDR3 bases are TGCGCCAGCAGCTTTTTGGGAGGTCGGGGCACCGGGGAGCTGTTTTTT. As protein: CASSFLGGRGTGELFF.

V gene TRBV19 combines with J gene TRBJ1-1; D is uncertain. Germline V gene data show CDR1 as LNHDA and CDR2 as SQIVND (reference sequence). The length of the CDR3 is 10 residues. The CDR3 spells CGVRTAEAFF. The CDR3 nucleotides are TGTGGAGTAAGGACCGCTGAAGCTTTCTTT.

The genes are TRBV11-1 and TRBJ1-4; D not resolved. This CDR3 comprises 15 residues. The V end lost 3 bases, the J end lost 7 bases, and 15 bases lay between the germline ends. The V gene's germline CDR1 is SGHAT and CDR2 FQDESV (reference sequence). CDR3 nucleotide sequence: TGTGCCAGCAGCTTCGGACTAACAATGAGTGAAAAACTGTTTTTT. The encoded protein is CASSFGLTMSEKLFF.

This chain joins TRBV7-2 and TRBJ2-3; D may be TRBD1 (6 bases). Trimming left V 6 bases short and J 4 bases short, with 8 bases between. The length of the CDR3 is 12 residues. In germline, CDR1 is SGHTA, CDR2 FQGNSA. For the CDR3, the DNA is TGTGCCAGCAGACGGACAGCAGATACGCAGTATTTT. Its translation is CASRRTADTQYF.

This clone was detected once. The genes are TRBV6-6 and TRBJ2-1; the D is unclear. The V gene lost 11 bases and the J gene lost 7 bases, with 21 bases spanning the gap. The germline gives CDR1 MNHNY, CDR2 SVGAGI (reference sequence). The CDR3 is 14 amino acids. CDR3 amino acids: CAAGSRLVVNEQFF. DNA for the CDR3: TGTGCCGCCGGGTCGAGGCTAGTCGTAAATGAGCAGTTCTTC.

This rearrangement joins TRBV6-1 to TRBJ2-7, with D possibly matching TRBD2 (5 bases). The V end was cut by 3 bases, the J end by 5 bases, with 14 bases between. Germline V lookup: CDR1 MNHNS, CDR2 SASEGT. The CDR3 runs 14 residues. For the CDR3, the DNA is TGTGCCAGCAGTGAGTATGAGGAGGCGGACGAGCAGTACTTC. It is translated as CASSEYEEADEQYF.

This chain joins TRBV18 and TRBJ2-1, with 8 bases that match TRBD1. CDR1 is KGHSH and CDR2 is LQKENI in the germline V gene. The CDR3 length is 14 residues. The V gene end was trimmed by 6 bases and the J gene end by 3 bases; junction bases not matched to a gene: 4. The CDR3 here is CASSRDRSYNEQFF. In DNA form, the CDR3 reads TGTGCCAGCTCCCGGGACAGGAGCTACAATGAGCAGTTCTTC.

This clone has just one count. The chain combines TRBV7-9 with TRBJ1-4; D uncertain. Germline loops: CDR1 SEHNR, CDR2 FQNEAQ (reference sequence). Deletions cut 1 base from V and 12 bases from J, with 6 bases between. This CDR3 is 11 amino acids long. CDR3 protein: CASSLEVELFF. CDR3 DNA sequence: TGTGCCAGCAGCTTAGAGGTGGAACTGTTTTTT.

The CDR3 reads CASSSLNSGELFF. The CDR3 nucleotides are TGTGCCAGCAGCTCCCTAAATTCTGGGGAGCTGTTTTTT. This chain joins TRBV7-2 and TRBJ2-2; D unresolved. V was cut by 4 bases and J by 8 bases, with 11 bases left in between. Looked up from germline, CDR1 is SGHTA and CDR2 is FQGNSA. This CDR3 is 13 amino acids long. Supplemented by reference TRBV7-2 and TRBJ2-2, the full variable domain reads GAGVSQSPSNKVTEKGKDVELRCDPISGHTALYWYRQSLGQGLEFLIYFQGNSAPDKSGLPSDRFSAERTGGSVSTLTIQRTQQEDSAVYLCASSSLNSGELFFGEGSRLTVL.